Below are 10 T cell receptor beta chains sequenced from a single sample in a study of blood T cell repertoires in COVID-19. The assay was immunoSEQ multiplex PCR, and TCRdb's table has in-frame clones only and misses some. The data contain 100,000 to 150,000 clones, about 83% of them singletons. Sequencing was carried out using peripheral blood. These receptors all come from a man aged 35 to 55 with active or convalescent COVID-19.

The chain is built from TRBV9 and TRBJ1-3; D is possibly TRBD1 (6 bases). Germline-derived CDR1 and CDR2 are SGDLS and YYNGEE. The ends were cut back, 3 bases at V and 6 bases at J, with 13 bases in the middle. CDR3 length: 14 residues. The CDR3 DNA reads TGTGCCAGCAGCGCACAGGGTCTGGAAAACACCATATATTTT. It specifies CASSAQGLENTIYF.

This chain links TRBV7-2 with TRBJ1-5, with D possibly TRBD1 on 5 matching bases. This CDR3 spans 17 amino acids. V was clipped by 1 base and J by 6 bases, with 19 bases between them. From germline, CDR1 is SGHTA and CDR2 FQGNSA. CDR3 sequence: CASSLVVGGVVGQPQHF. The CDR3 DNA reads TGTGCCAGCAGCTTAGTAGTGGGGGGGGTGGTCGGTCAGCCCCAGCATTTT.

The chain links TRBV12-3 or TRBV12-4 to TRBJ1-2, with D possibly TRBD1 on 6 matching bases. Between the trimmed V and J ends, which lost 3 bases and 8 bases, there was a span of 10 bases. The CDR3 has 12 amino acids. CDR3 sequence reads: CASSLGALGYTF. The CDR3 DNA follows: TGTGCCAGCAGTTTGGGGGCGCTGGGCTACACCTTC.

This clone was seen only a few times. The chain carries TRBV9 and TRBJ2-1, with D possibly being TRBD2 (6 bases). Trimming pared 0 bases from V and 7 bases from J, leaving 20 bases between. Germline-derived CDR1 and CDR2 are SGDLS and YYNGEE. The CDR3 has 17 amino acids. In nucleotides, the CDR3 is TGTGCCAGCAGCGTAGAGGGCGGGGAGGCTCGGCCGAATGAGCAGTTCTTC. Translating gives CASSVEGGEARPNEQFF.

The chain links TRBV21-1 to TRBJ2-7; whether TRBD1, the table's D call, matches the DNA was not checked. TRBV21-1 is shown as a pseudogene. The CDR3 totals 12 residues. CDR3 in amino acids: CASSQGDNEQYF. The CDR3 region has the DNA TGTGCCAGCAGCCAGGGGGACAACGAGCAGTACTTC.

The CDR3 spells CASGKGESYNSPLHF. As DNA, the CDR3 is TGTGCTAGTGGGAAGGGGGAGTCCTATAATTCACCCCTCCACTTT. The chain is built from TRBV12-5 and TRBJ1-6; TRBD1 is a possible D gene (6 bases). Trimming took off 6 bases at V and 1 base at J, with 10 bases between the two ends. Germline V CDR1 and CDR2: LGHNT, FRNRAP. The CDR3 runs 15 residues.

This chain uses TRBV5-1 with TRBJ2-3; the match to TRBD2 covers 10 bases. CDR1 and CDR2 (germline): SGHRS, YFSETQ. After removal of 4 bases from V and 2 bases from J, the junction contained 4 bases not matched to a gene. The CDR3 has 15 residues. The CDR3 DNA reads as TGCGCCAGCAGCCGTAGCGGGGGGATCACAGATACGCAGTATTTT. It translates to CASSRSGGITDTQYF.

This clone was observed a single time. CDR3 DNA sequence: TGTGCCAGCAGCGTTGACCTGGAACGGGGTGAGCAGTACTTC. Amino acids: CASSVDLERGEQYF. The chain combines TRBV9 with TRBJ2-7; tentatively, D is TRBD2 (5 bases). CDR1 and CDR2 from the germline V gene are SGDLS and YYNGEE. The CDR3 consists of 14 residues. V was cut by 2 bases and J by 7 bases, with 16 bases left in between. Variable domain in full (rest from reference TRBV9 and TRBJ2-7): DSGVTQTPKHLITATGQRVTLRCSPRSGDLSVYWYQQSLDQGLQFLIQYYNGEERAKGNILERFSAQQFPDLHSELNLSSLELGDSALYFCASSVDLERGEQYFGPGTRLTVT.

The sample holds one count of this clone. V usage is TRBV3-1 (or the pseudogene TRBV3-2) and J usage is TRBJ2-1; maybe TRBD2 (6 bases). Trimming removed 2 bases at V and 1 base at J, with 15 bases between. Per the germline V gene, CDR1 is LGHDT and CDR2 is YNNKEL (reference sequence). This CDR3 contains 17 residues. The CDR3 region is CASSQTRGGASYNEQFF. DNA of the CDR3: TGTGCCAGCAGCCAAACCCGAGGCGGGGCTTCCTACAATGAGCAGTTCTTC.

This chain links TRBV6-1 with TRBJ2-5; D is possibly TRBD1 (6 bases). CDR3 length: 14 amino acids. Trimming took 0 bases from V and 5 from J, leaving 10 bases between them. Germline V gene lookup returns CDR1 MNHNS and CDR2 SASEGT. The CDR3 region has the DNA TGTGCCAGCAGTGAAGCCAGGGGCCGGGAGACCCAGTACTTC. Protein: CASSEARGRETQYF.